This T cell receptor beta chain was recorded in a study of T cell repertoires in cytomegalovirus infection. Study overall: Both a matching HLA type and CMV infection were indicated by public TCR beta signatures. Study results and limitations: Adding up the frequency of public TCR beta families identified people who carried CMV plus the relevant HLA. What dominated the ex vivo response were HLA-C-restricted CMV-specific TCR beta clonotypes.

Points on this clonotype: Its antigen is as yet unknown.

TCRdb re-called the reads through MiXCR, storing one row per CDR3 protein. The table lists over 150,000 distinct CDR3 sequences, about 18% of them singletons. Sequencing was done on a sample of CD8+ T cells from PBMCs. The receptor was derived from a human donor in good health (CMV status not recorded). Some clones in this sample may be carry-over from other donors' samples.

CDR3 sequence reads: CASSGNLPHGYTF. CDR3 coding DNA: TGTGCCAGCAGTGGGAACCTACCCCATGGCTACACCTTC. This chain links TRBV25-1 with TRBJ1-2, with D unresolved. Trimming left V 4 bases short and J 6 bases short, with 12 bases between. From germline, CDR1 is MGHDK and CDR2 SYGVNS. The CDR3 totals 13 residues.